This is a list of T cell receptor beta chains from one sample in a study of control samples from healthy donors and cancer patients. Sequenced by immunoSEQ multiplex PCR; TCRdb stores in-frame clones only, minus some. This sample has about 59,000 clones; more than 90% occur once, and the top ten carry around 1.7%. Input material: PBMCs. The receptors were gathered from a man between 35 and 55 years old with colorectal cancer. The CDR3 runs from the conserved cysteine through the conserved F or W. The D gene is left open where the match is weak. Only part of the rows carry a size: once, few, many, or a class if the clone is expanded.

D gene: TRBD1
J gene: TRBJ1-1
clone size: NA
V gene: TRBV5-4
CDR3 protein: CASSLVDRAGEAFF
CDR3 DNA: TGTGCCAGCAGCTTGGTGGACAGGGCTGGTGAAGCTTTCTTT

D gene: NA
J gene: TRBJ1-1
clone size: once
V gene: TRBV18
CDR3 protein: CASSQGSGTEAFF
CDR3 DNA: TGTGCCAGCTCACAGGGAAGTGGCACTGAAGCTTTCTTT

D gene: NA
J gene: TRBJ2-7
clone size: NA
V gene: TRBV5-1
CDR3 protein: CASSSTSYEQYF
CDR3 DNA: TGCGCCAGCAGTTCAACTTCCTACGAGCAGTACTTC

D gene: TRBD1
J gene: TRBJ1-2
clone size: NA
V gene: TRBV7-3
CDR3 protein: CASSSSTGTGGYTF
CDR3 DNA: TGTGCCAGCAGCTCCTCGACAGGGACGGGGGGCTACACCTTC

D gene: TRBD1
J gene: TRBJ1-5
clone size: NA
V gene: TRBV6-5
CDR3 protein: CASRGTGGQPQHF
CDR3 DNA: TGTGCCAGCAGGGGGACAGGGGGTCAGCCCCAGCATTTT

D gene: NA
J gene: TRBJ1-1
clone size: NA
V gene: TRBV5-4
CDR3 protein: CASSRASRRQDTEAFF
CDR3 DNA: TGTGCCAGCAGCCGAGCCAGTCGGCGGCAAGATACTGAAGCTTTCTTT

D gene: NA
J gene: TRBJ2-7
clone size: NA
V gene: TRBV21-1
CDR3 protein: CASSGSDGQSYEQYF
CDR3 DNA: TGTGCCAGCAGCGGATCCGATGGACAGAGTTACGAGCAGTACTTC

D gene: NA
J gene: TRBJ1-5
clone size: NA
V gene: TRBV6-5
CDR3 protein: CASSFDGNSNQPQHF
CDR3 DNA: TGTGCCAGCAGCTTTGACGGGAATAGCAATCAGCCCCAGCATTTT

D gene: NA
J gene: TRBJ2-1
clone size: NA
V gene: TRBV9
CDR3 protein: CASSPRYGESSYNEQFF
CDR3 DNA: TGTGCCAGCAGCCCCCGTTATGGGGAGAGCTCCTACAATGAGCAGTTCTTC

D gene: NA
J gene: TRBJ1-1
clone size: NA
V gene: TRBV7-9
CDR3 protein: CASSLARQGNTEAFF
CDR3 DNA: TGTGCCAGCAGCTTAGCACGTCAGGGCAACACTGAAGCTTTCTTT

D gene: NA
J gene: TRBJ2-7
clone size: NA
V gene: TRBV12-3/TRBV12-4
CDR3 protein: CASSFSLAYEQYF
CDR3 DNA: TGTGCCAGCAGTTTCTCGCTGGCCTACGAGCAGTACTTC

D gene: TRBD2
J gene: TRBJ2-5
clone size: NA
V gene: TRBV5-5
CDR3 protein: CASSSSGGRGETQYF
CDR3 DNA: TGTGCCAGCAGTTCCAGCGGGGGCCGAGGGGAGACCCAGTACTTC

D gene: TRBD2
J gene: TRBJ2-3
clone size: NA
V gene: TRBV7-3
CDR3 protein: CASSPGTSGARTDTQYF
CDR3 DNA: TGTGCCAGCAGCCCCGGGACTAGCGGGGCCCGCACAGATACGCAGTATTTT

D gene: TRBD2
J gene: TRBJ2-7
clone size: NA
V gene: TRBV13
CDR3 protein: CASSFGRGVSYEQYF
CDR3 DNA: TGTGCCAGCAGCTTCGGGCGGGGGGTTTCCTACGAGCAGTACTTC

D gene: TRBD1
J gene: TRBJ2-7
clone size: NA
V gene: TRBV12-3/TRBV12-4
CDR3 protein: CASRGTGRYEQYF
CDR3 DNA: TGTGCCAGCAGGGGGACAGGGAGGTACGAGCAGTACTTC

D gene: TRBD1
J gene: TRBJ1-1
clone size: NA
V gene: TRBV7-9
CDR3 protein: CASSWTGPVTEAFF
CDR3 DNA: TGTGCCAGCAGCTGGACAGGGCCCGTCACTGAAGCTTTCTTT

D gene: TRBD1
J gene: TRBJ1-5
clone size: NA
V gene: TRBV24-1
CDR3 protein: CATRSQQGASQPQHF
CDR3 DNA: TGTGCCACCAGATCACAACAGGGGGCATCTCAGCCCCAGCATTTT

D gene: NA
J gene: TRBJ1-2
clone size: NA
V gene: TRBV27
CDR3 protein: CASSFQGRNGYTF
CDR3 DNA: TGTGCCAGCAGTTTCCAGGGGCGAAATGGCTACACCTTC

D gene: NA
J gene: TRBJ1-6
clone size: NA
V gene: TRBV6-5
CDR3 protein: CASSYLGRENSPLHF
CDR3 DNA: TGTGCCAGCAGTTACTTGGGACGGGAAAATTCACCCCTCCACTTT

D gene: TRBD1
J gene: TRBJ1-4
clone size: NA
V gene: TRBV19
CDR3 protein: CASRQGAGEKLFF
CDR3 DNA: TGTGCCAGTCGTCAGGGGGCGGGCGAAAAACTGTTTTTT

D gene: TRBD1
J gene: TRBJ2-7
clone size: NA
V gene: TRBV6-6
CDR3 protein: CASSRGDRVYEQYF
CDR3 DNA: TGTGCCAGCAGCCGAGGGGACAGGGTCTACGAGCAGTACTTC

D gene: TRBD1
J gene: TRBJ1-1
clone size: NA
V gene: TRBV19
CDR3 protein: CASSDGQVPTEAFF
CDR3 DNA: TGTGCCAGTAGTGACGGACAGGTTCCCACTGAAGCTTTCTTT

D gene: TRBD1
J gene: TRBJ2-7
clone size: NA
V gene: TRBV19
CDR3 protein: CASRTTGGKSLREQYF
CDR3 DNA: TGTGCCAGTAGAACAACAGGGGGCAAGTCCCTACGGGAGCAGTACTTC

D gene: TRBD1
J gene: TRBJ2-3
clone size: NA
V gene: TRBV7-2
CDR3 protein: CASSSLARQGGTDTQYF
CDR3 DNA: TGTGCCAGCAGCTCCTTAGCACGACAGGGTGGGACAGATACGCAGTATTTT

D gene: NA
J gene: TRBJ2-3
clone size: NA
V gene: TRBV5-1
CDR3 protein: CASSLEWTSTDTQYF
CDR3 DNA: TGCGCCAGCAGCTTGGAGTGGACTAGCACAGATACGCAGTATTTT

D gene: TRBD2
J gene: TRBJ2-7
clone size: NA
V gene: TRBV2
CDR3 protein: CASLAGGSYEQYF
CDR3 DNA: TGTGCCAGCCTCGCGGGGGGCTCCTACGAGCAGTACTTC

D gene: NA
J gene: TRBJ1-4
clone size: NA
V gene: TRBV19
CDR3 protein: CASTYTFGSEKLFF
CDR3 DNA: TGTGCCAGTACATATACGTTCGGCAGCGAAAAACTGTTTTTT

D gene: NA
J gene: TRBJ1-2
clone size: NA
V gene: TRBV5-4
CDR3 protein: CASSSTQGMPSGYTF
CDR3 DNA: TGTGCCAGCAGCTCAACCCAGGGGATGCCTTCTGGCTACACCTTC

D gene: NA
J gene: TRBJ2-7
clone size: NA
V gene: TRBV5-4
CDR3 protein: CASSLDTGPYEQYF
CDR3 DNA: TGTGCCAGCAGCTTGGACACAGGCCCCTACGAGCAGTACTTC

D gene: TRBD2
J gene: TRBJ2-3
clone size: once
V gene: TRBV11-3
CDR3 protein: CASSSPTSGGSDTQYF
CDR3 DNA: TGTGCCAGCAGCTCACCCACTAGCGGGGGTTCAGATACGCAGTATTTT

D gene: TRBD1
J gene: TRBJ1-2
clone size: NA
V gene: TRBV27
CDR3 protein: CASSFYSTTGGGYTF
CDR3 DNA: TGTGCCAGCAGTTTCTATTCAACGACAGGGGGTGGCTACACCTTC

D gene: NA
J gene: TRBJ2-5
clone size: NA
V gene: TRBV20-1
CDR3 protein: CSAGEQTQYF
CDR3 DNA: TGCAGTGCCGGGGAGCAGACCCAGTACTTC

D gene: NA
J gene: TRBJ1-5
clone size: NA
V gene: TRBV19
CDR3 protein: CASQQENQPQHF
CDR3 DNA: TGTGCCAGCCAACAGGAGAATCAGCCCCAGCATTTT

D gene: TRBD1
J gene: TRBJ2-7
clone size: NA
V gene: TRBV19
CDR3 protein: CATSRDRGYEQYF
CDR3 DNA: TGTGCCACATCGCGGGACAGGGGATACGAGCAGTACTTC

D gene: NA
J gene: TRBJ2-7
clone size: NA
V gene: TRBV7-9
CDR3 protein: CASSPQKGEQYF
CDR3 DNA: TGTGCCAGCAGCCCCCAAAAGGGCGAGCAGTACTTC

D gene: TRBD2
J gene: TRBJ2-5
clone size: NA
V gene: TRBV25-1
CDR3 protein: CASSESGTSGVQETQYF
CDR3 DNA: TGTGCCAGCAGTGAATCCGGGACTAGCGGGGTCCAAGAGACCCAGTACTTC

D gene: TRBD1
J gene: TRBJ2-3
clone size: NA
V gene: TRBV24-1
CDR3 protein: CATSDGDSSQYF
CDR3 DNA: TGTGCCACCAGTGATGGGGACAGCTCGCAGTATTTT

D gene: NA
J gene: TRBJ1-4
clone size: NA
V gene: TRBV18
CDR3 protein: CASSPPTDREKLFF
CDR3 DNA: TGTGCCAGCTCACCACCGACCGATCGGGAAAAACTGTTTTTT

D gene: TRBD1
J gene: TRBJ1-2
clone size: NA
V gene: TRBV7-3
CDR3 protein: CASSLSLGTGPGYTF
CDR3 DNA: TGTGCCAGCAGCTTAAGTCTTGGGACAGGGCCTGGCTACACCTTC

D gene: NA
J gene: TRBJ1-2
clone size: NA
V gene: TRBV12-3/TRBV12-4
CDR3 protein: CASALEANYGYTF
CDR3 DNA: TGTGCCAGCGCCCTAGAAGCTAACTATGGCTACACCTTC

D gene: TRBD2
J gene: TRBJ2-3
clone size: NA
V gene: TRBV6-5
CDR3 protein: CASRWTSGGGTQYF
CDR3 DNA: TGTGCCAGCAGATGGACTAGCGGGGGGGGTACGCAGTATTTT

D gene: NA
J gene: TRBJ2-1
clone size: few
V gene: TRBV19
CDR3 protein: CASSTQAPSYNEQFF
CDR3 DNA: TGTGCCAGTAGTACACAGGCTCCCTCCTACAATGAGCAGTTCTTC

D gene: NA
J gene: TRBJ1-1
clone size: NA
V gene: TRBV5-1
CDR3 protein: CASSSQGLGEAFF
CDR3 DNA: TGCGCCAGCAGCTCACAGGGTTTGGGTGAAGCTTTCTTT

D gene: NA
J gene: TRBJ2-1
clone size: NA
V gene: TRBV11-3
CDR3 protein: CASSLDPVNEQFF
CDR3 DNA: TGTGCCAGCAGCTTAGATCCAGTCAATGAGCAGTTCTTC

D gene: NA
J gene: TRBJ1-1
clone size: NA
V gene: TRBV18
CDR3 protein: CASSPQGVGSEAFF
CDR3 DNA: TGTGCCAGCTCACCACAAGGGGTGGGGTCTGAAGCTTTCTTT

D gene: NA
J gene: TRBJ1-1
clone size: NA
V gene: TRBV5-8
CDR3 protein: CASSLRRSEAFF
CDR3 DNA: TGTGCCAGCAGCTTGAGAAGAAGTGAAGCTTTCTTT

D gene: NA
J gene: TRBJ1-2
clone size: NA
V gene: TRBV6-5
CDR3 protein: CASSYGGNYGYTF
CDR3 DNA: TGTGCCAGCAGTTATGGGGGTAACTATGGCTACACCTTC

D gene: NA
J gene: TRBJ2-5
clone size: NA
V gene: TRBV9
CDR3 protein: CASSVGPNRVETQYF
CDR3 DNA: TGTGCCAGCAGCGTAGGCCCAAACAGGGTAGAGACCCAGTACTTC

D gene: NA
J gene: TRBJ1-1
clone size: once
V gene: TRBV6-5
CDR3 protein: CASIGLPFGTEAFF
CDR3 DNA: TGTGCCAGCATAGGTCTCCCCTTCGGCACTGAAGCTTTCTTT

D gene: NA
J gene: TRBJ1-1
clone size: NA
V gene: TRBV7-9
CDR3 protein: CASSLSVAEAFF
CDR3 DNA: TGTGCCAGCAGCTTATCGGTTGCTGAAGCTTTCTTT

D gene: NA
J gene: TRBJ2-3
clone size: NA
V gene: TRBV18
CDR3 protein: CASSSPGGSTDTQYF
CDR3 DNA: TGTGCCAGCTCCTCTCCGGGGGGCAGCACAGATACGCAGTATTTT

D gene: TRBD1
J gene: TRBJ2-3
clone size: NA
V gene: TRBV6-6
CDR3 protein: CASSYSTGAYTDTQYF
CDR3 DNA: TGTGCCAGCAGTTACTCGACAGGGGCCTACACAGATACGCAGTATTTT

D gene: NA
J gene: TRBJ1-6
clone size: NA
V gene: TRBV6-5
CDR3 protein: CASSYLGSPLHF
CDR3 DNA: TGTGCCAGCAGTTACCTGGGTTCACCCCTCCACTTT

D gene: NA
J gene: TRBJ2-5
clone size: NA
V gene: TRBV15
CDR3 protein: CATSRQKETQYF
CDR3 DNA: TGTGCCACCAGCAGACAGAAAGAGACCCAGTACTTC

D gene: NA
J gene: TRBJ2-5
clone size: NA
V gene: TRBV5-4
CDR3 protein: CASSPGVQETQYF
CDR3 DNA: TGTGCCAGCAGCCCAGGGGTCCAAGAGACCCAGTACTTC

D gene: TRBD1
J gene: TRBJ1-1
clone size: NA
V gene: TRBV5-1
CDR3 protein: CASSKGQPNTEAFF
CDR3 DNA: TGCGCCAGCAGCAAGGGACAGCCGAACACTGAAGCTTTCTTT

D gene: TRBD2
J gene: TRBJ2-1
clone size: NA
V gene: TRBV6-1
CDR3 protein: CASSKGLAGGPGYNEQFF
CDR3 DNA: TGTGCCAGCAGTAAAGGACTAGCGGGGGGGCCGGGCTACAATGAGCAGTTCTTC

D gene: TRBD1
J gene: TRBJ1-1
clone size: once
V gene: TRBV3-1/TRBV3-2
CDR3 protein: CASSQSDRGGRTEAFF
CDR3 DNA: TGTGCCAGCAGCCAGAGTGACAGGGGAGGAAGGACTGAAGCTTTCTTT

D gene: TRBD1
J gene: TRBJ2-5
clone size: once
V gene: TRBV18
CDR3 protein: CASSPRDRGETQYF
CDR3 DNA: TGTGCCAGCTCACCACGGGACAGGGGAGAGACCCAGTACTTC